These T cell receptor beta chains were read from a single sample in a study of metastatic and nonmetastatic thyroid tumors. MiXCR reprocessed the PCR reads for TCRdb. The profile shows fewer than 30,000 clones, roughly 17% of them singletons. The sequenced material came from blood. Receptor source: a female donor with papillary thyroid cancer or a benign thyroid nodule (not recorded which). Some clones in this sample may be carry-over from other donors' samples. The CDR3 runs from the conserved cysteine through the conserved F or W. Each record gives: J gene, V gene, clone size, D gene, CDR3 protein, CDR3 DNA. A D gene is named only where the DNA matches it firmly. A row's size may be missing; if present it is once, few, many or a size class.

>TRBJ1-1|TRBV5-1|many|-
CASSLAIGRANTEAFF
TGCGCCAGCAGCTTGGCCATCGGCAGGGCGAACACTGAAGCTTTCTTT
>TRBJ1-5|TRBV24-1|many|-
CATSDPVRGNQPQHF
TGTGCCACCAGTGATCCTGTGCGGGGCAATCAGCCCCAGCATTTT
>TRBJ1-2|TRBV10-3|-|-
CAISEWEGQAGYTF
TGTGCCATCAGTGAGTGGGAGGGGCAAGCTGGCTACACCTTC
>TRBJ2-3|TRBV20-1|-|TRBD2
CSPETSRRADTQYF
TGCAGTCCAGAGACTAGCCGGAGGGCAGATACGCAGTATTTT
>TRBJ1-4|TRBV6-2/TRBV6-3|few|-
CASSHGGLGNEKLFF
TGTGCCAGCAGTCATGGGGGGTTAGGTAATGAAAAACTGTTTTTT
>TRBJ2-2|TRBV11-3|many|-
CASSGRGANTGELFF
TGTGCCAGCAGCGGCAGGGGAGCGAACACCGGGGAGCTGTTTTTT
>TRBJ1-6|TRBV12-3/TRBV12-4|few|-
CASSLVQGGYYSPLHF
TGTGCCAGCAGTTTAGTACAGGGAGGCTATTATTCACCCCTCCACTTT
>TRBJ2-7|TRBV20-1|many|TRBD1
CSADDRGGEQYF
TGCAGTGCGGATGACAGGGGCGGCGAGCAGTACTTC
>TRBJ2-3|TRBV6-6|-|TRBD2
CASSIRGGGTDTQYF
TGTGCCAGCAGTATCCGGGGGGGTGGCACAGATACGCAGTATTTT
>TRBJ1-5|TRBV28|few|-
CASSIYQPKHF
TGTGCCAGCAGCATTTATCAGCCCAAGCATTTT
>TRBJ2-5|TRBV11-3|many|TRBD1
CASSLGQKLQETQYF
TGTGCCAGCAGCCTGGGACAGAAACTCCAAGAGACCCAGTACTTC
>TRBJ1-2|TRBV19|many|-
CASSIDLGAQAAGYTF
TGTGCCAGTAGTATAGATCTGGGGGCGCAGGCGGCTGGCTACACCTTC
>TRBJ2-5|TRBV30|many|-
CAWSIQETQYF
TGTGCCTGGAGTATCCAAGAGACCCAGTACTTC
>TRBJ2-7|TRBV6-1|-|-
CASSELYPSYEQYF
TGTGCCAGCAGTGAACTTTATCCCAGCTACGAGCAGTACTTC
>TRBJ1-2|TRBV28|medium-sized|-
CASIGQPYGYTF
TGTGCCAGCATCGGACAACCCTATGGCTACACCTTC
>TRBJ2-5|TRBV20-1|-|TRBD2
CSARDRLAGPRRETQYF
TGCAGTGCTAGAGATAGGCTAGCGGGTCCCCGGAGAGAGACCCAGTACTTC
>TRBJ1-2|TRBV6-1|few|-
CASSDAGDGYGYTF
TGTGCCAGCAGCGACGCGGGCGATGGGTATGGCTACACCTTC
>TRBJ1-2|TRBV6-2/TRBV6-3|-|TRBD1
CASTVSQSTGVAEGYTF
TGTGCCAGCACAGTAAGCCAATCGACAGGGGTCGCCGAGGGCTACACCTTC
>TRBJ1-5|TRBV20-1|many|-
CSASGGTDQPQHF
TGCAGTGCCTCCGGGGGAACGGACCAGCCCCAGCATTTT
>TRBJ2-7|TRBV27|few|-
CASRRQWARGQYF
TGTGCCAGCAGGAGACAGTGGGCTCGCGGGCAGTACTTC
>TRBJ2-7|TRBV27|few|TRBD1
CASSVEQGVSEQYF
TGTGCCAGCAGTGTAGAACAGGGGGTAAGCGAGCAGTACTTC
>TRBJ2-1|TRBV10-3|many|-
CAISDAAGSDEQFF
TGTGCCATCAGTGACGCCGCGGGTTCCGATGAGCAGTTCTTC
>TRBJ2-3|TRBV24-1|many|TRBD2
CATSGGRGGVDTQYF
TGTGCCACCAGTGGGGGGCGGGGGGGTGTGGATACGCAGTATTTT
>TRBJ2-3|TRBV29-1|many|TRBD2
CSVGTSGNTDTQYF
TGCAGCGTTGGGACTAGCGGGAACACAGATACGCAGTATTTT
>TRBJ2-7|TRBV9|many|TRBD1
CASSVAGQGIYEQYF
TGTGCCAGCAGCGTAGCGGGACAGGGTATTTACGAGCAGTACTTC
>TRBJ1-2|TRBV4-1|many|-
CASSQDPPGVNFYGYTF
TGCGCCAGCAGCCAAGATCCCCCAGGGGTCAACTTCTATGGCTACACCTTC
>TRBJ1-6|TRBV11-1|-|-
CASIFGRLGSHSPLHF
TGTGCCAGCATCTTTGGTCGTCTGGGCTCACATTCACCCCTCCACTTT
>TRBJ1-2|TRBV12-3/TRBV12-4|few|TRBD1
CASASGGVYGYTF
TGTGCCAGCGCCTCAGGGGGGGTCTATGGCTACACCTTC
>TRBJ2-7|TRBV5-1|-|-
CASSLRRHRESYEQYF
TGCGCCAGCAGCCTGCGACGTCACAGAGAATCCTACGAGCAGTACTTC
>TRBJ2-2|TRBV9|few|-
CASSLHTGELVF
TGTGCCAGCAGCCTCCACACCGGGGAGCTGGTTTTT
>TRBJ1-4|TRBV7-9|many|-
CASSSRVTNEKLFF
TGTGCCAGCAGCTCCAGGGTAACTAATGAAAAACTGTTTTTT
>TRBJ2-4|TRBV19|-|-
CASSDTDPAKNIQYF
TGTGCCAGTAGCGACACGGACCCAGCCAAAAACATTCAGTACTTC